These T cell receptor beta chains were read from a single sample in a study of blood T cells in healthy people across ages. TCRdb analysed the 5' RACE reads with MiXCR anew, one entry per CDR3 protein. The sample records some 930,000 distinct CDR3 sequences, under 35% being singletons. The sample also formed part of further work on T cells of mothers and their children.

What was sequenced was blood. The receptors shown here come from a middle-aged woman in good health. Each CDR3 is given with its conserved first and last residue. The order of the fields is J gene, clone size, V gene, D gene, CDR3 protein, CDR3 DNA. The D gene is left open where the match is weak. Size values are once, few and many counts, or a class for expanded clones, and some rows have none.

J gene: TRBJ2-5; clone size: NA; V gene: TRBV7-8; D gene: NA; CDR3 protein: CASTLAYPPTGFWEQYF; CDR3 DNA: TGTGCCAGCACCCTAGCTTATCCCCCCACAGGGTTCTGGGAGCAGTACTTC
J gene: TRBJ2-3; clone size: NA; V gene: TRBV20-1; D gene: TRBD2; CDR3 protein: CSAREGLAGNTQYF; CDR3 DNA: TGCAGTGCTAGGGAGGGACTAGCGGGTAATACGCAGTATTTT
J gene: TRBJ2-1; clone size: NA; V gene: TRBV2; D gene: TRBD2; CDR3 protein: CASSRPGLAQNNEQFF; CDR3 DNA: TGTGCCAGCAGTCGACCGGGACTAGCGCAGAACAATGAGCAGTTCTTC
J gene: TRBJ1-6; clone size: many; V gene: TRBV12-3/TRBV12-4; D gene: NA; CDR3 protein: CASSPSISGRYNSPLHF; CDR3 DNA: TGTGCCAGCAGCCCCTCGATTTCGGGACGATATAATTCACCCCTCCACTTT
J gene: TRBJ2-7; clone size: many; V gene: TRBV5-6; D gene: NA; CDR3 protein: CASSLDLVPYEQYF; CDR3 DNA: TGTGCCAGCAGCTTGGACCTAGTCCCCTACGAGCAGTACTTC
J gene: TRBJ2-3; clone size: few; V gene: TRBV2; D gene: TRBD1; CDR3 protein: CASTWTGASTDTQYF; CDR3 DNA: TGTGCCAGCACCTGGACAGGGGCTAGCACAGATACGCAGTATTTT
J gene: TRBJ1-1; clone size: NA; V gene: TRBV7-3; D gene: NA; CDR3 protein: CASSLEPGGMQAFF; CDR3 DNA: TGTGCCAGCAGCTTAGAACCCGGGGGTATGCAAGCTTTCTTT
J gene: TRBJ2-5; clone size: NA; V gene: TRBV7-2; D gene: NA; CDR3 protein: CASSLGGQVETQYF; CDR3 DNA: TGTGCCAGCAGCTTAGGCGGGCAGGTAGAGACCCAGTACTTC
J gene: TRBJ1-2; clone size: NA; V gene: TRBV7-9; D gene: NA; CDR3 protein: CASSPSNYDYTF; CDR3 DNA: TGTGCCAGCAGCCCCTCGAACTATGACTACACCTTC
J gene: TRBJ1-1; clone size: NA; V gene: TRBV20-1; D gene: NA; CDR3 protein: CSARDFRGNTEAFF; CDR3 DNA: TGCAGTGCTAGAGACTTCAGGGGGAACACTGAAGCTTTCTTT
J gene: TRBJ2-1; clone size: NA; V gene: TRBV10-3; D gene: TRBD2; CDR3 protein: CAISGVRLAGNEQFF; CDR3 DNA: TGTGCCATCAGTGGGGTGAGACTAGCAGGCAATGAGCAGTTCTTC
J gene: TRBJ2-1; clone size: NA; V gene: TRBV30; D gene: NA; CDR3 protein: CAGAPVANEQFF; CDR3 DNA: TGTGCCGGGGCCCCAGTTGCCAATGAGCAGTTCTTC
J gene: TRBJ2-3; clone size: NA; V gene: TRBV6-6; D gene: NA; CDR3 protein: CASRGNADTQYF; CDR3 DNA: TGTGCCAGCAGGGGAAACGCAGATACGCAGTATTTT
J gene: TRBJ1-5; clone size: NA; V gene: TRBV20-1; D gene: NA; CDR3 protein: CSAVWESSQPQHF; CDR3 DNA: TGCAGTGCTGTCTGGGAGTCGAGTCAGCCCCAGCATTTT
J gene: TRBJ1-4; clone size: few; V gene: TRBV4-1; D gene: NA; CDR3 protein: CASSHPDGRSANEKLFF; CDR3 DNA: TGCGCCAGCAGCCACCCGGACGGTCGTTCAGCTAATGAAAAACTGTTTTTT
J gene: TRBJ2-3; clone size: few; V gene: TRBV4-1; D gene: NA; CDR3 protein: CASSQERRGPDTQYF; CDR3 DNA: TGCGCCAGCAGCCAAGAGAGGCGGGGCCCAGATACGCAGTATTTT
J gene: TRBJ2-3; clone size: many; V gene: TRBV20-1; D gene: TRBD2; CDR3 protein: CSADANQGGPTDTQYF; CDR3 DNA: TGCAGTGCTGACGCAAACCAGGGAGGGCCCACAGATACGCAGTATTTT
J gene: TRBJ2-7; clone size: NA; V gene: TRBV7-2; D gene: TRBD1; CDR3 protein: CASKGGRGWGEQYF; CDR3 DNA: TGTGCCAGCAAAGGGGGCAGGGGATGGGGCGAGCAGTACTTC
J gene: TRBJ1-5; clone size: few; V gene: TRBV24-1; D gene: TRBD1; CDR3 protein: CATSDAKQGAHQPQHF; CDR3 DNA: TGTGCCACCAGTGATGCAAAACAGGGGGCGCATCAGCCCCAGCATTTT
J gene: TRBJ2-7; clone size: NA; V gene: TRBV29-1; D gene: NA; CDR3 protein: CSVNLAGDEQYF; CDR3 DNA: TGCAGCGTCAATCTGGCAGGGGACGAGCAGTACTTC
J gene: TRBJ2-2; clone size: NA; V gene: TRBV7-2; D gene: NA; CDR3 protein: CASSLNQANTGERFF; CDR3 DNA: TGTGCCAGCAGCTTAAATCAGGCAAACACCGGGGAGCGGTTTTTT
J gene: TRBJ2-1; clone size: NA; V gene: TRBV7-2; D gene: NA; CDR3 protein: CASGTYRGEQFF; CDR3 DNA: TGTGCCAGCGGCACCTACCGTGGTGAGCAGTTCTTC
J gene: TRBJ2-5; clone size: many; V gene: TRBV12-3/TRBV12-4; D gene: NA; CDR3 protein: CASSWGPSSQETQYF; CDR3 DNA: TGTGCCAGCAGTTGGGGACCTTCGTCCCAAGAGACCCAGTACTTC
J gene: TRBJ1-2; clone size: many; V gene: TRBV6-5; D gene: NA; CDR3 protein: CASSYSGKGYTF; CDR3 DNA: TGTGCCAGCAGTTACTCCGGAAAGGGCTACACCTTC
J gene: TRBJ1-1; clone size: NA; V gene: TRBV15; D gene: NA; CDR3 protein: CATSRDMEDTEAFF; CDR3 DNA: TGTGCCACCAGCAGAGATATGGAGGACACTGAAGCTTTCTTT
J gene: TRBJ2-3; clone size: many; V gene: TRBV20-1; D gene: NA; CDR3 protein: CSARDYSRSTDTQYF; CDR3 DNA: TGCAGTGCTAGGGACTATAGCAGAAGCACAGATACGCAGTATTTT
J gene: TRBJ1-5; clone size: few; V gene: TRBV6-2/TRBV6-3; D gene: NA; CDR3 protein: CASRPNPLSNQPQHF; CDR3 DNA: TGTGCCAGCAGACCAAACCCCTTAAGCAATCAGCCCCAGCATTTT
J gene: TRBJ2-1; clone size: NA; V gene: TRBV10-3; D gene: TRBD2; CDR3 protein: CAISGRGTSSYNEQFF; CDR3 DNA: TGTGCCATCAGCGGGAGGGGGACGAGCTCCTACAATGAGCAGTTCTTC
J gene: TRBJ1-1; clone size: few; V gene: TRBV7-6; D gene: TRBD1; CDR3 protein: CASSLMTGGPTEAFF; CDR3 DNA: TGTGCCAGCAGCTTAATGACAGGGGGCCCTACAGAAGCTTTCTTT
J gene: TRBJ2-5; clone size: many; V gene: TRBV7-2; D gene: TRBD2; CDR3 protein: CASSGTSGGAETQYF; CDR3 DNA: TGTGCCAGCAGCGGGACTAGCGGGGGGGCGGAGACCCAGTACTTC
J gene: TRBJ1-4; clone size: NA; V gene: TRBV4-3; D gene: NA; CDR3 protein: CASGAYRATNEKLFF; CDR3 DNA: TGCGCCAGCGGGGCCTACAGAGCAACTAATGAAAAACTGTTTTTT
J gene: TRBJ1-2; clone size: NA; V gene: TRBV7-9; D gene: TRBD1; CDR3 protein: CASSFSLSGQGDGYTF; CDR3 DNA: TGTGCCAGCAGCTTTTCACTCTCAGGACAGGGCGATGGCTACACCTTC
J gene: TRBJ2-2; clone size: NA; V gene: TRBV5-1; D gene: TRBD1; CDR3 protein: CASKFRTGHTGELFF; CDR3 DNA: TGCGCCAGCAAGTTTAGGACAGGTCACACCGGGGAGCTGTTTTTT
J gene: TRBJ1-2; clone size: NA; V gene: TRBV7-9; D gene: NA; CDR3 protein: CASGPRPGGYGYTF; CDR3 DNA: TGTGCCAGCGGCCCCAGGCCGGGTGGCTATGGCTACACCTTC
J gene: TRBJ2-7; clone size: few; V gene: TRBV5-4; D gene: NA; CDR3 protein: CASSSTLTSYEQYF; CDR3 DNA: TGTGCCAGCAGCTCGACCCTCACTTCCTACGAGCAGTACTTC
J gene: TRBJ1-6; clone size: NA; V gene: TRBV5-1; D gene: NA; CDR3 protein: CASSLRTLGDSPLHF; CDR3 DNA: TGCGCCAGCAGCTTGCGTACCCTGGGTGATTCACCCCTCCACTTT
J gene: TRBJ2-1; clone size: NA; V gene: TRBV7-9; D gene: TRBD1; CDR3 protein: CASSPNLGGQGANNEQFF; CDR3 DNA: TGTGCCAGCAGCCCGAACCTGGGGGGACAGGGGGCCAACAATGAGCAGTTCTTC
J gene: TRBJ2-5; clone size: few; V gene: TRBV7-9; D gene: NA; CDR3 protein: CASSGFRGLQETQYF; CDR3 DNA: TGTGCCAGCAGCGGGTTTAGGGGACTCCAAGAGACCCAGTACTTC
J gene: TRBJ1-6; clone size: NA; V gene: TRBV9; D gene: NA; CDR3 protein: CASSGGSSYNSPLHF; CDR3 DNA: TGTGCCAGCAGCGGGGGGAGCTCCTATAATTCACCCCTCCACTTT
J gene: TRBJ1-5; clone size: few; V gene: TRBV28; D gene: NA; CDR3 protein: CASSFRGHANQPQHF; CDR3 DNA: TGTGCCAGCAGTTTCCGGGGGCATGCCAATCAGCCCCAGCATTTT
J gene: TRBJ2-5; clone size: NA; V gene: TRBV20-1; D gene: NA; CDR3 protein: CSAINSESQETQYF; CDR3 DNA: TGCAGTGCCATAAATAGCGAGTCGCAAGAGACCCAGTACTTC
J gene: TRBJ1-6; clone size: NA; V gene: TRBV18; D gene: NA; CDR3 protein: CANSIQGTYNSPLHF; CDR3 DNA: TGTGCCAACTCAATACAGGGAACCTATAATTCACCCCTCCACTTT
J gene: TRBJ2-2; clone size: NA; V gene: TRBV20-1; D gene: TRBD1; CDR3 protein: CSARDRRTGELFF; CDR3 DNA: TGCAGTGCCCGGGACAGGCGAACCGGGGAGCTGTTTTTT
J gene: TRBJ2-7; clone size: many; V gene: TRBV12-3/TRBV12-4; D gene: TRBD1; CDR3 protein: CASSPRTGPIEQYF; CDR3 DNA: TGTGCCAGCAGTCCCCGGACAGGTCCGATAGAGCAGTACTTC
J gene: TRBJ2-1; clone size: NA; V gene: TRBV20-1; D gene: TRBD2; CDR3 protein: CSARDSGRGGNEQFF; CDR3 DNA: TGCAGTGCTAGAGATTCCGGGCGGGGGGGCAATGAGCAGTTCTTC
J gene: TRBJ1-2; clone size: once; V gene: TRBV7-2; D gene: NA; CDR3 protein: CASSLGTDTGYGYTF; CDR3 DNA: TGTGCCAGCAGCCTGGGGACGGACACCGGCTATGGCTACACCTTC